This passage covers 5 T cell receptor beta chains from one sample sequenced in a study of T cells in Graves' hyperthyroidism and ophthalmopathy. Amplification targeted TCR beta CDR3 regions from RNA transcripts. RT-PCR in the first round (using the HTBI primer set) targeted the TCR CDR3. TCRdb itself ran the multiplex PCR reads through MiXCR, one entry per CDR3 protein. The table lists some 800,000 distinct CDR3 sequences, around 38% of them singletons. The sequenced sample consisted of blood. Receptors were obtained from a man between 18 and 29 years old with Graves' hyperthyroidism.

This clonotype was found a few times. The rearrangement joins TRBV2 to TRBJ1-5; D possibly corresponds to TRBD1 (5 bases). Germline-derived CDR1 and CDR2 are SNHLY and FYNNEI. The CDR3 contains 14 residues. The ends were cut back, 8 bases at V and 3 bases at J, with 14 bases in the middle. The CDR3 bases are TGTGCCAGCCTCGGGACGAATATCAATCAGCCCCAGCATTTT. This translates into CASLGTNINQPQHF.

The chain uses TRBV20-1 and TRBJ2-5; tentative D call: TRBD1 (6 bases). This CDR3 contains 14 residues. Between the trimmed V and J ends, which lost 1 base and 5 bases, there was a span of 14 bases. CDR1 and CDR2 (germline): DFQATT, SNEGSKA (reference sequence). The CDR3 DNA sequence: TGCAGTGCTAGAGTTCAGGGGCCAGTGGAGACCCAGTACTTC. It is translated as CSARVQGPVETQYF.

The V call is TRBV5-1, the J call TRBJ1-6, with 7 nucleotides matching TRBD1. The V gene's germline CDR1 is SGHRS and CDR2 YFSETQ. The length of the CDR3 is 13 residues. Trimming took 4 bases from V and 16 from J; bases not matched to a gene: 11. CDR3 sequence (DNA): TGCGCCAGCAGCGGGGACAGTGAACGGCATCTCCACTTT. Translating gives CASSGDSERHLHF.

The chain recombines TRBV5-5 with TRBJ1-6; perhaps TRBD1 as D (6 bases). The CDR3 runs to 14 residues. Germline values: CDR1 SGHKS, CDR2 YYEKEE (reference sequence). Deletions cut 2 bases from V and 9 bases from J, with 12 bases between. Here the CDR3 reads CASSFRGAASPLHF. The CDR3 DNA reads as TGTGCCAGCAGCTTCAGGGGCGCAGCTTCACCCCTCCACTTT.

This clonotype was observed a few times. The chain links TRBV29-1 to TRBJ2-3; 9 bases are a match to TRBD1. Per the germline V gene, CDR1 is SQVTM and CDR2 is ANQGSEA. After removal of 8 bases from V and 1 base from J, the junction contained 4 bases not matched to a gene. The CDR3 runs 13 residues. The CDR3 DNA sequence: TGCAGCACGGACAGGGGAGGCACAGATACGCAGTATTTT. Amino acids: CSTDRGGTDTQYF.